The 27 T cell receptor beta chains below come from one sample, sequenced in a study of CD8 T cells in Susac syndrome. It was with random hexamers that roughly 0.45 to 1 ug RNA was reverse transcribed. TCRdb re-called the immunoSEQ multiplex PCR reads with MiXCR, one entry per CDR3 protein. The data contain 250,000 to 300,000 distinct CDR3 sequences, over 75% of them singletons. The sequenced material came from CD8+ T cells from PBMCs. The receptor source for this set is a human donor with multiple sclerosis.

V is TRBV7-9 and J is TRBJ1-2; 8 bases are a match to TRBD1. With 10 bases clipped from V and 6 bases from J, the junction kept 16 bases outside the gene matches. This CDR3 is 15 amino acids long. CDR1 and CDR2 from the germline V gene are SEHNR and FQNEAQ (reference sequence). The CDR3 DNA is TGTGCCACGTGGGGACAGGCGACGATAGCCGATGGCTACACCTTC. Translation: CATWGQATIADGYTF.

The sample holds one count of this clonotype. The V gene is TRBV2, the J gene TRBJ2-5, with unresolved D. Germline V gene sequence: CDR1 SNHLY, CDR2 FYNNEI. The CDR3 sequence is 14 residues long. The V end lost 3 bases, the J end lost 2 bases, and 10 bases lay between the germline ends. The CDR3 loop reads CASSEVPEQETQYF. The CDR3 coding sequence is TGTGCCAGCAGTGAGGTTCCAGAACAAGAGACCCAGTACTTC.

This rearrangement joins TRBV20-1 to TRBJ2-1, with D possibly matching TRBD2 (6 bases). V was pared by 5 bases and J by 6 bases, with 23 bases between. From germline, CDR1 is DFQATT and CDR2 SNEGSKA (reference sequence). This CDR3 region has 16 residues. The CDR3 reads CSAVESGSWGFNEQFF. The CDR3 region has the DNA TGCAGTGCTGTAGAATCCGGGAGTTGGGGGTTCAATGAGCAGTTCTTC.

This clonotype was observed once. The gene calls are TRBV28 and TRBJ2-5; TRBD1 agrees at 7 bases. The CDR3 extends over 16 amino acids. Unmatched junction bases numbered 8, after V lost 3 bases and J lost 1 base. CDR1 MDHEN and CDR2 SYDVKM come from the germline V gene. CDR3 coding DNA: TGTGCCAGCAGTTTCACGACAGGGTGGGGCCAAGAGACCCAGTACTTC. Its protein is CASSFTTGWGQETQYF.

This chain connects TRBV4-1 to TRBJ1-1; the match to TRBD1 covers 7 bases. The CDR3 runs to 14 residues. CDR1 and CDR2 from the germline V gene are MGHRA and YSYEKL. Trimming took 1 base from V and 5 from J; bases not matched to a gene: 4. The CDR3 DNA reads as TGCGCCAGCAGCCAAGGACAGGGCAGAACTGAAGCTTTCTTT. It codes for CASSQGQGRTEAFF.

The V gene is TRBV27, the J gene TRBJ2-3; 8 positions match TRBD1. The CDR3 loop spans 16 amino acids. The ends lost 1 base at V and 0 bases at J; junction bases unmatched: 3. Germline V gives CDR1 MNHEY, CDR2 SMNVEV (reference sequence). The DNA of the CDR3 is TGTGCCAGCAGTTTATTGGGACAGGAGAGCACAGATACGCAGTATTTT. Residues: CASSLLGQESTDTQYF.

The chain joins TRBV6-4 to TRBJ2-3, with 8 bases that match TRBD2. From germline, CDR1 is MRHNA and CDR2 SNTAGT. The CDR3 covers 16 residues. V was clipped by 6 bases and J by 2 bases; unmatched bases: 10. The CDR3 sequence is CASSLTSAGATDTQYF. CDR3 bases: TGTGCCAGCAGCTTGACCTCAGCGGGGGCCACAGATACGCAGTATTTT.

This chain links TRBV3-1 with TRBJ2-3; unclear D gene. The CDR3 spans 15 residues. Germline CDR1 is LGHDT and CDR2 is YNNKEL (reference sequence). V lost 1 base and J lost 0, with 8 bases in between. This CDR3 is CASSQGMGSTDTQYF. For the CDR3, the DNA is TGTGCCAGCAGCCAAGGGATGGGGAGCACAGATACGCAGTATTTT.

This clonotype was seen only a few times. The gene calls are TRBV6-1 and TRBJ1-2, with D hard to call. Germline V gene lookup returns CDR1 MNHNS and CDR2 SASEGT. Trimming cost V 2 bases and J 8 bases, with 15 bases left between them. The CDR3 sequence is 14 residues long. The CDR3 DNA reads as TGTGCCAGCAGTGAATTGGGAAGTGGTGTAGGCTACACCTTC. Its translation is CASSELGSGVGYTF.

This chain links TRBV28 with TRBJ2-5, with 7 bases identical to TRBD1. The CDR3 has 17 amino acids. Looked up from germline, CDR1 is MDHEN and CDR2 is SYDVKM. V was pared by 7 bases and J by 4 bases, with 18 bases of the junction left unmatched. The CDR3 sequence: CASTSTRDSGFVETQYF. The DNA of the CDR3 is TGTGCCAGCACCTCCACGAGGGACAGTGGCTTCGTAGAGACCCAGTACTTC.

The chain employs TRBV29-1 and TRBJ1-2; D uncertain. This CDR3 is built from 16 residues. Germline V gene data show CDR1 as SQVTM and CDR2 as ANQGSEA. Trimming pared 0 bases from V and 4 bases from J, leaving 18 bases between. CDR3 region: CSVEDPDNPTPYGYTF. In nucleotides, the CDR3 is TGCAGCGTTGAAGATCCCGACAACCCAACTCCCTATGGCTACACCTTC.

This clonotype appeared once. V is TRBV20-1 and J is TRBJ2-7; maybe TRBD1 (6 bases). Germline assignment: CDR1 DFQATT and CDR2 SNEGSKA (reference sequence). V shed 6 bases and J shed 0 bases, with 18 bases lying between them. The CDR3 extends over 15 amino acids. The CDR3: CSAPLGAPSSYEQYF. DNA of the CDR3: TGCAGTGCCCCCCTGGGGGCCCCGAGCTCCTACGAGCAGTACTTC.

As DNA, the CDR3 is TGTGCCAGCAGCTTAGCCGAGTACGGGGACACGCTTGCCTACGAGCAGTACTTC. Amino acid sequence: CASSLAEYGDTLAYEQYF. The chain combines TRBV11-3 with TRBJ2-7; the D gene is possibly TRBD1 (6 bases). The CDR3 consists of 18 residues. Germline V gene sequence: CDR1 SGHNT, CDR2 YENEEA. The V end lost 1 base, the J end lost 2 bases, and 21 bases lay between the germline ends.

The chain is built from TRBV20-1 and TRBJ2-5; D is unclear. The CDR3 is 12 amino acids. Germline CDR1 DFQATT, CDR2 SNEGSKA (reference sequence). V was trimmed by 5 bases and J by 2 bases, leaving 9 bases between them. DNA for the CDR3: TGCAGTGCTCATGGGCTACAAGAGACCCAGTACTTC. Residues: CSAHGLQETQYF.

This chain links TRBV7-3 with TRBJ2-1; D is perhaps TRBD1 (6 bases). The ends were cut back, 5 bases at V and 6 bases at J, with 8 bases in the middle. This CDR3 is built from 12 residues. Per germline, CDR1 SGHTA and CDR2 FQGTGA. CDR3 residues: CASSADSNEQFF. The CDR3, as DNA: TGTGCCAGCAGCGCGGACAGCAATGAGCAGTTCTTC.

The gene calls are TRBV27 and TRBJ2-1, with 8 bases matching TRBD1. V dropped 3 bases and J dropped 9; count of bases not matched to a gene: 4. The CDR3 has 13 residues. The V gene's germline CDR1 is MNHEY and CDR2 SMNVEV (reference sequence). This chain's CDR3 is CASSFAGGLEQFF. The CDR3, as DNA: TGTGCCAGCAGTTTCGCAGGGGGCCTTGAGCAGTTCTTC.

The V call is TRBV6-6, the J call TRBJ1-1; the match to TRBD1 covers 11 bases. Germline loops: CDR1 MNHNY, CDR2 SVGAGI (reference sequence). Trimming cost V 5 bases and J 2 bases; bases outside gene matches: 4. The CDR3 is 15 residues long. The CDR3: CASSRTGGSNTEAFF. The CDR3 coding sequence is TGTGCCAGCAGTCGGACAGGGGGCTCAAACACTGAAGCTTTCTTT.

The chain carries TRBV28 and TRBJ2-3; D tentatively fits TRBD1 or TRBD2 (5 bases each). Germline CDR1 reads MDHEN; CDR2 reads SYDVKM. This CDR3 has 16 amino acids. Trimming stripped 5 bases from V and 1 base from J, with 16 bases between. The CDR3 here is CASSNIRDPGTDTQYF. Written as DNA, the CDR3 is TGTGCCAGCAGTAACATACGGGACCCCGGCACAGATACGCAGTATTTT.

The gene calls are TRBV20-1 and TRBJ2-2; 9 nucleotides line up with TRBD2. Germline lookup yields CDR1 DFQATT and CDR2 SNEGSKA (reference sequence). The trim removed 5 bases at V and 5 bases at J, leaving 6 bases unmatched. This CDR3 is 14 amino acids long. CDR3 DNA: TGCAGTGCTCCGGGACTAGCAATGACCGGGGAGCTGTTTTTT. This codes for CSAPGLAMTGELFF.

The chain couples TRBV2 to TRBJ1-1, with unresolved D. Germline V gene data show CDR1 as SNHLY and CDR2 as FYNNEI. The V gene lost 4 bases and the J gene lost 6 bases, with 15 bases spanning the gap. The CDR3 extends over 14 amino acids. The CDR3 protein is CASSAGGLVAEAFF. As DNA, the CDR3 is TGTGCCAGCAGTGCCGGAGGGTTGGTCGCTGAAGCTTTCTTT.

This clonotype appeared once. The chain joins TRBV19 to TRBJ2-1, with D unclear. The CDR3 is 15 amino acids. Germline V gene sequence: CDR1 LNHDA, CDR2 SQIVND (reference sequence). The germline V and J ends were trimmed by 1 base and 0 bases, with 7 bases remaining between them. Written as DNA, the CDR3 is TGTGCCAGTAGTATAGCCGATAGCTCCTACAATGAGCAGTTCTTC. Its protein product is CASSIADSSYNEQFF.

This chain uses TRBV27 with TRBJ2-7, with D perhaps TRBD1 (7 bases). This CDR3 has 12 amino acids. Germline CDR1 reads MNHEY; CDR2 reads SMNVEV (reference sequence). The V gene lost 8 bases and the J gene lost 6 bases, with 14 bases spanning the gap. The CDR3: CASVQGGGEQYF. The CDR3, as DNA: TGTGCCAGCGTCCAGGGGGGCGGCGAGCAGTACTTC.

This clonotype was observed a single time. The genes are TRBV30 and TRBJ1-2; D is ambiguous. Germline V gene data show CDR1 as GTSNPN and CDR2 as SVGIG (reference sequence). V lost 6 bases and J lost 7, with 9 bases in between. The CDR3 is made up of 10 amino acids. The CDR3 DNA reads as TGTGCCTGCCCGGGGTGTGGCTACACCTTC. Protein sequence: CACPGCGYTF.

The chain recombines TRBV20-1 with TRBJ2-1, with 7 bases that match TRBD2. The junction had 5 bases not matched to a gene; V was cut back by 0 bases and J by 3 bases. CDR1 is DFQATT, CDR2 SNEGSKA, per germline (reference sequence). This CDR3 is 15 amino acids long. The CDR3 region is CSARDRERDYNEQFF. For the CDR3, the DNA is TGCAGTGCTAGAGATCGGGAGCGGGACTACAATGAGCAGTTCTTC.

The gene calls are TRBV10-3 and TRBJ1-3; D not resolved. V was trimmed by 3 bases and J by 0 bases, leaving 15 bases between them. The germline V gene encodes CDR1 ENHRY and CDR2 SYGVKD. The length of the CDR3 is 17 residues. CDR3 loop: CAISDVESRSSGNTIYF. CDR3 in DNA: TGTGCCATCAGTGACGTCGAATCTCGTAGCTCTGGAAACACCATATATTTT.

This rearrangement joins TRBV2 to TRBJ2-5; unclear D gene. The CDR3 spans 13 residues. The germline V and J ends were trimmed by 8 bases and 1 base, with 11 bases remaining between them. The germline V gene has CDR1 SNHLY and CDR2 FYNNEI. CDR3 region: CASGLTTQETQYF. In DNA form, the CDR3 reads TGTGCCAGCGGCTTGACCACCCAAGAGACCCAGTACTTC.

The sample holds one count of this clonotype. The CDR3 DNA reads as TGCAGTGCCCCGAGGGGCAGCGTCGGAGGTGAAAAACTGTTTTTT. Amino acid sequence: CSAPRGSVGGEKLFF. This chain connects TRBV20-1 to TRBJ1-4; a possible D gene is TRBD1 (5 bases). The length of the CDR3 is 15 residues. CDR1 DFQATT and CDR2 SNEGSKA come from the germline V gene (reference sequence). V gave up 6 bases and J gave up 7 bases, with 21 bases separating them.